Listed here is a single T cell receptor (beta chain). What this receptor recognizes is not known. No much larger clone is present one base from it, and per-base qualities are unavailable. Based on the germline V gene (reference sequence), the CDR1 and CDR2 sequences are DFQATT and SNEGSKA. Taken from cysteine to phenylalanine, the CDR3 has 15 residues. Only the CDR3 portion is preserved as DNA: 45 bases, with reading frame beginning at the first base. V has 5 bases trimmed and J has 2 bases trimmed; junction bases matching no gene number 10. The sample originates from a study of CD8 T cells in Susac syndrome (dated by TCRdb to about 2019). About the full investigation: Of the Susac syndrome patients who were sequenced, eight were in clinical remission while roughly 6 had clinically active disease. At blood withdrawal, Susac syndrome patients were either therapy-naive, taking corticosteroids (in some cases with IVIg as well), or taking IVIg alone. Repertoire sequencing was used to test whether CD8+ T cell activation and differentiation in Susac syndrome was antigen driven. The study compared CD8+ T cell repertoire clonality among 12 healthy donors, approximately 14 Susac syndrome patients and approximately 16 multiple sclerosis patients.

Study-wide findings and limitations: In the total CD8+ and CD8+ TEMRA repertoires, sixteen and five Susac-specific public clones, respectively, were identified. Susac syndrome CD8+ repertoires showed clonal expansion, highest in CD8+ TEMRA cells and greater in clinically active than remitting patients. The number of individuals in the TCR sequencing and HLA analysis was recognized as being relatively small.

Peripheral blood CD8+ and CD4+ T cells from healthy donors, Susac syndrome patients and multiple sclerosis patients were profiled by high-throughput TCR beta sequencing. Susac syndrome patients met recently defined diagnostic criteria for definite or probable disease. Bulk CD8+ and CD4+ T cells were purified by magnetic negative isolation, while CD8+ TEMRA cells were enriched using FACS. Blood was collected in EDTA tubes and processed within 24 hours, with PBMCs isolated through density gradient centrifugation. PBMCs intended for TCR sequencing were cryopreserved in liquid nitrogen and were subsequently thawed in a 37 degrees C water bath. The sorted or isolated CD4+, CD8+ and CD8+ TEMRA cells reached a purity of at least 90%. RNA was extracted using the RNeasy kit, and about 0.45 to 1 ug of the RNA was reverse transcribed with random hexamers. The immunoSEQ multiplex PCR assay, covering 54 Vbeta and 13 Jbeta segments, was used to amplify TCR beta CDR3 regions. Bias from PCR amplification was corrected by using a synthetic template baseline for primer optimization and for computational correction. The original methods were these. Reads were annotated to V, D and J genes according to IMGT and were analyzed with immunoSEQ Analyzer, with only productive sequences retained. Clonality was computed as one minus Shannon entropy normalized by log2 of the number of productive unique sequences. For each patient and control, public and private clones were evaluated within the 100 most prevalent clones. A clone was defined as Susac-specific if it was absent from the healthy and MS cohorts, from 1052 published viral clones and from other ImmuneACCESS disease sequences. TCRdb reanalyzed the raw reads on its own, using fastp at Q25 for trimming and MiXCR for clone calling, and kept in-frame beta chains. Rows matching on CDR3 protein sequence are summarized as one entry with the most common DNA and genes. The V and J calls and clone size come from TCRdb's table, not from the authors' own analysis. The sample table contains roughly 89,000 distinct CDR3 sequences; only one count was recorded for 90% to 97% of them. The ten biggest clones cover 0.62% of the sample.

Source material: CD8+ T cells from PBMCs. The sequence was collected from a human donor with Susac syndrome. The chain is assembled from TRBV20-1 and TRBJ2-3; a stretch of 7 junction bases matches TRBD1. The CDR3 reads CSAGGTGVHTDTQYF. The DNA sequence follows: TGCAGTGCTGGGGGAACAGGGGTTCACACAGATACGCAGTATTTT.